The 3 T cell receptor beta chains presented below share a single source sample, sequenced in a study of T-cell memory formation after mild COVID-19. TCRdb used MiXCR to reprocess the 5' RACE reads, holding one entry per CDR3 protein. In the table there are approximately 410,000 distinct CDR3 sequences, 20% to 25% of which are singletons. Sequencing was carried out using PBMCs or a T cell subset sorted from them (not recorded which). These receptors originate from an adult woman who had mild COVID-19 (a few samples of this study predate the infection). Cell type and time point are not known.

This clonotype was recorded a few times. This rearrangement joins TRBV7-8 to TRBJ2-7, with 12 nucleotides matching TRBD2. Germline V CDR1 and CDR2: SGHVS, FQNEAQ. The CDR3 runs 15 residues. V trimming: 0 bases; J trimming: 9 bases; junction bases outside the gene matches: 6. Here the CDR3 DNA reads TGTGCCAGCAGCTTAGCCGGACTAGCGGGGTCGGGGCAGTACTTC. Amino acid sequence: CASSLAGLAGSGQYF.

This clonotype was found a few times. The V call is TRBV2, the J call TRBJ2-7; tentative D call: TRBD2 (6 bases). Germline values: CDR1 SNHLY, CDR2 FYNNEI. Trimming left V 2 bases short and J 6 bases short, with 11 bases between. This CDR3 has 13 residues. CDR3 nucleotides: TGTGCCAGCAGTGAAACTGGGGGAGGCGAGCAGTACTTC. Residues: CASSETGGGEQYF.

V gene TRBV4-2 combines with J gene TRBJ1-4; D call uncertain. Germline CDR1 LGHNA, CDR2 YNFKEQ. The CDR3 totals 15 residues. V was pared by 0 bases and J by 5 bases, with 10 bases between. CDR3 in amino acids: CASSQDGRRNEKLFF. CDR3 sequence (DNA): TGTGCCAGCAGCCAAGATGGCAGGAGGAATGAAAAACTGTTTTTT.